The 14 T cell receptor beta chains below all came from one sample that was sequenced in a study. Libraries were prepared by immunoSEQ multiplex PCR; TCRdb keeps only in-frame clonotypes and omits some of them. The table records approximately 53,000 clones, approximately 93% of them present only once. Sample: PBMCs. The source is a man aged 35 to 55 with rheumatoid arthritis.

J is TRBJ1-2 and V is TRBV19, with TRBD1 matching over 8 bases. Germline CDR1 is LNHDA and CDR2 is SQIVND (reference sequence). Unmatched junction bases numbered 5, after V lost 3 bases and J lost 2 bases. This CDR3 has 15 residues. The CDR3 nucleotides read TGTGCCAGTAGTATTGGTCGGACAGGGAACTATGGCTACACCTTC. It translates to CASSIGRTGNYGYTF.

The chain is built from TRBV19 and TRBJ1-5; the D is unclear. CDR3 length: 15 amino acids. V was shortened by 6 bases and J by 3 bases, with 15 bases between the two germline ends. Germline V gene lookup returns CDR1 LNHDA and CDR2 SQIVND (reference sequence). The DNA for the CDR3 is TGTGCCAGTAGCCGCTCGAACAGCTTCAATCAGCCCCAGCATTTT. It translates to CASSRSNSFNQPQHF.

This rearrangement joins TRBV5-8 to TRBJ1-4; possible D gene TRBD1, 5 bases. Trimming took off 2 bases at V and 6 bases at J, with 11 bases between the two ends. The CDR3 has 14 amino acids. Germline CDR1 is SGHTS and CDR2 is YDEGEE. The CDR3 region has the DNA TGTGCCAGCAGCTTTGGGACGGCCTATGAAAAACTGTTTTTT. Amino acid sequence: CASSFGTAYEKLFF. Variable domain in full (rest from reference TRBV5-8 and TRBJ1-4): EAGVTQSPTHLIKTRGQQATLRCSPISGHTSVYWYQQALGLGLQFLLWYDEGEERNRGNFPPRFSGRQFPNYSSELNVNALELEDSALYLCASSFGTAYEKLFFGSGTQLSVL.

The chain uses TRBV5-5 and TRBJ2-1, with TRBD2 identical over 11 bases. V was pared by 0 bases and J by 9 bases, with 5 bases of the junction left unmatched. Looked up from germline, CDR1 is SGHKS and CDR2 is YYEKEE (reference sequence). The CDR3 has 15 amino acids. The CDR3 DNA reads as TGTGCCAGCAGCTTGGTTCTAGCGGGGGGAGGTGAGCAGTTCTTC. Protein sequence: CASSLVLAGGGEQFF. The variable domain in full, with the rest retrieved from reference TRBV5-5 and TRBJ2-1, is DAGVTQSPTHLIKTRGQQVTLRCSPISGHKSVSWYQQVLGQGPQFIFQYYEKEERGRGNFPDRFSARQFPNYSSELNVNALLLGDSALYLCASSLVLAGGGEQFFGPGTRLTVL.

The table lists this clone with a count of one. The genes are TRBV7-3 and TRBJ2-1; TRBD2 matches 8 bases. CDR1 and CDR2 from the germline V gene are SGHTA and FQGTGA. V was clipped by 2 bases and J by 4 bases; unmatched bases: 7. The CDR3 is made up of 16 amino acids. The CDR3 DNA sequence: TGTGCCAGCAGCTTAGAGGTAGCGGGGCCTTACAATGAGCAGTTCTTC. This gives the protein CASSLEVAGPYNEQFF.

The rearrangement uses TRBV24-1 and TRBJ2-7, with 9 bases matching TRBD1. CDR3 length: 11 amino acids. V trimming: 9 bases; J trimming: 13 bases; junction bases outside the gene matches: 9. CDR1 is KGHDR and CDR2 is SFDVKD in the germline V gene. CDR3 in amino acids: CATQDRGPLYF. CDR3 bases: TGTGCCACCCAGGACAGGGGCCCCCTATACTTC.

The V gene is TRBV9, the J gene TRBJ1-5, with a tentative D call TRBD1 (6 bases). Germline CDR1 reads SGDLS; CDR2 reads YYNGEE. Deletions cut 4 bases from V and 3 bases from J, with 14 bases between. This CDR3 has 15 residues. The DNA for the CDR3 is TGTGCCAGCAGCCCAGAGACAGGATTCAATCAGCCCCAGCATTTT. Its protein product is CASSPETGFNQPQHF.

The V gene is TRBV7-2, the J gene TRBJ2-2; D not certain. Looked up from germline, CDR1 is SGHTA and CDR2 is FQGNSA. This CDR3 is built from 13 residues. The V end lost 5 bases, the J end lost 4 bases, and 8 bases lay between the germline ends. CDR3 protein: CASSPAVTGELFF. Written as DNA, the CDR3 is TGTGCCAGCAGCCCCGCTGTCACCGGGGAGCTGTTTTTT. Supplemented by reference TRBV7-2 and TRBJ2-2, the full variable domain reads GAGVSQSPSNKVTEKGKDVELRCDPISGHTALYWYRQSLGQGLEFLIYFQGNSAPDKSGLPSDRFSAERTGGSVSTLTIQRTQQEDSAVYLCASSPAVTGELFFGEGSRLTVL.

The rearrangement uses TRBV14 and TRBJ2-1; tentatively, D is TRBD1 (5 bases). This CDR3 comprises 13 residues. Trimming took 6 bases from V and 8 from J, leaving 14 bases between them. Germline loops: CDR1 SGHDN, CDR2 FVKESK. Here the CDR3 reads CASSSAGLDEQFF. CDR3 in DNA: TGTGCCAGCAGTTCAGCAGGGTTGGATGAGCAGTTCTTC.

The rearrangement joins TRBV19 to TRBJ1-2, with D tentatively TRBD1 (5 bases). V was shortened by 4 bases and J by 3 bases, with 12 bases between the two germline ends. Germline CDR1 is LNHDA and CDR2 is SQIVND (reference sequence). CDR3 length: 14 residues. CDR3 sequence reads: CASSTQGRYYGYTF. CDR3 bases: TGTGCCAGTAGTACCCAGGGCCGATACTATGGCTACACCTTC.

This sequence joins TRBV2 and TRBJ2-4; no definite D call. Germline V gene lookup returns CDR1 SNHLY and CDR2 FYNNEI. V dropped 6 bases and J dropped 14 bases, with 11 bases sitting between them. The CDR3 is 10 amino acids. The CDR3 loop is CASSSGPKYF. The CDR3 DNA follows: TGTGCCAGCAGCTCCGGGCCCAAGTACTTC.

About this clone: The sample contains more than one DNA sequence encoding this CDR3. The gene calls are TRBV30 and TRBJ2-1; 9 bases are shared with TRBD2. The CDR3 loop spans 13 amino acids. V shed 1 base, J shed 12 bases, and the junction held 7 bases outside the gene matches. CDR1 is GTSNPN and CDR2 is SVGIG in the germline V gene (reference sequence). The CDR3 sequence: CAWSASTSGRQFF. In nucleotides, the CDR3 is TGTGCCTGGAGTGCATCGACTAGCGGTCGGCAGTTCTTC. The full variable domain, completed using reference TRBV30 and TRBJ2-1, is SQTIHQWPATLVQPVGSPLSLECTVEGTSNPNLYWYRQAAGRGLQLLFYSVGIGQISSEVPQNLSASRPQDRQFILSSKKLLLSDSGFYLCAWSASTSGRQFFGPGTRLTVL.

A single count supports this clone. V gene TRBV5-8 combines with J gene TRBJ2-1; the D gene is possibly TRBD2 (5 bases). The germline V gene has CDR1 SGHTS and CDR2 YDEGEE. The CDR3 runs to 14 residues. V was shortened by 0 bases and J by 3 bases, with 7 bases between the two germline ends. The CDR3 here is CASSLGTFYNEQFF. Here the CDR3 DNA reads TGTGCCAGCAGCTTGGGGACTTTCTACAATGAGCAGTTCTTC.

The chain couples TRBV9 to TRBJ2-5; tentatively, D is TRBD2 (7 bases). This CDR3 comprises 16 residues. The V gene's germline CDR1 is SGDLS and CDR2 YYNGEE. Trimming stripped 3 bases from V and 2 bases from J, with 17 bases between. In DNA form, the CDR3 reads TGTGCCAGCAGCGCAAGCCTGGGGGGGGCGCAAGAGACCCAGTACTTC. It encodes CASSASLGGAQETQYF.